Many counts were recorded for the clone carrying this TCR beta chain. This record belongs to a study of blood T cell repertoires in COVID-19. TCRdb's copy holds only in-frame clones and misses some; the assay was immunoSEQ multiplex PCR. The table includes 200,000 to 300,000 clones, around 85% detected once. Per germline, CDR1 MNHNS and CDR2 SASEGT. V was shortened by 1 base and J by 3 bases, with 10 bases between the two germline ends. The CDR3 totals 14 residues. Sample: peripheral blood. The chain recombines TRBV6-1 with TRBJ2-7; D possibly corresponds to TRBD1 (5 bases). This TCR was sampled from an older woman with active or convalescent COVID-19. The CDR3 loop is CASSEGPGHYEQYF. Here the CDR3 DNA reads TGTGCCAGCAGTGAAGGCCCAGGGCACTACGAGCAGTACTTC.